This T cell receptor beta chain derives from a study of T cell clonality in common variable immunodeficiency. This clone has a handful of counts. Its antigen is still unknown. Read coverage stops 3 residues before the CDR3 terminus; the germline J gene supplies the remainder. Blood samples were heparinized, 5 to 8 ml per donor. The study's findings and limits: Fewer TCRbeta clones were shared among CVID subjects than controls. Common variable immunodeficiency TCR beta sequences reportedly had fewer deletions and N-nucleotide insertions.

Assay: immunoSEQ multiplex PCR; the TCRdb copy retains only in-frame clones and omits some. Observed in the sample are under 45,000 clones, none of them singletons. J lost 5 bases, V lost 5 bases, and 4 bases had no gene match. Germline CDR1 SGHVS, CDR2 FQNEAQ. This CDR3 is built from 14 residues. The chain employs TRBV7-8 and TRBJ1-1, with 11 bases that match TRBD1. The sequenced sample consisted of peripheral blood mononuclear cells. This TCR was sampled from a person aged 18 to 70 in good health. The CDR3: CASSGTGGGTEAFF. The part of the CDR3 DNA that was read is TGTGCCAGCAGCGGGACAGGGGGAGGAACTGAA.